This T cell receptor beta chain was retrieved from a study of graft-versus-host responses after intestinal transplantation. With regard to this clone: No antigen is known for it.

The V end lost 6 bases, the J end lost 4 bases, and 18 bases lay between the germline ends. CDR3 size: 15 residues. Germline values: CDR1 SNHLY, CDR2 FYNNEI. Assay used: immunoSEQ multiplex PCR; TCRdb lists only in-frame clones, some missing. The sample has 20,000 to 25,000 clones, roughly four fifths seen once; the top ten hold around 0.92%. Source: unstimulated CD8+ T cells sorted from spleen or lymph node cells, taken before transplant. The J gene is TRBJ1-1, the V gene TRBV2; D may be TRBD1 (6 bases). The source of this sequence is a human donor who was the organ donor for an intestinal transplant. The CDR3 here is CASSHPGGRRTEAFF. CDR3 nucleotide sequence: TGTGCCAGCAGCCACCCCGGGGGGCGGCGCACTGAAGCTTTCTTT.